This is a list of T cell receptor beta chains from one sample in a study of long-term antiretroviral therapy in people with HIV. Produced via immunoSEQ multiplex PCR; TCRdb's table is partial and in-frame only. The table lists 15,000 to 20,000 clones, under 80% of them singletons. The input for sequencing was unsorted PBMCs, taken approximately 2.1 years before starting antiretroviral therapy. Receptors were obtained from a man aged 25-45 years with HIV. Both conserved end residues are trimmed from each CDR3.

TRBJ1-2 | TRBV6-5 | ASSTGQGLYGYT
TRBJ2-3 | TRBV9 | ASSARQLGTTDTQY
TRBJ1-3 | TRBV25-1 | ASSPTESLSGNTIY
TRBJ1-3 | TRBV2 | ATGAGGGNTIY
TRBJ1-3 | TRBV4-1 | ASNEEWGAGNTIY
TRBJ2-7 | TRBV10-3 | AISDGLASDEQY
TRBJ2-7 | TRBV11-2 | ASTTLSGPYEQY
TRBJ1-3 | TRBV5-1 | ASSLAPVDGNTIY
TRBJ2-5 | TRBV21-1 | ASQGPGKGETQY
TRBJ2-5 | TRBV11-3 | ASSLAGRGETQY
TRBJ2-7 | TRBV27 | ASSLRASGAYEQY
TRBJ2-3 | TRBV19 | ASRNQGAPDTQY
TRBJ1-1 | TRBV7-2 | ASSPSLTGAAF
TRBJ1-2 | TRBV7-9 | ASSPGRPGGYT
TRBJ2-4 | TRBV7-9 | ASSLEGLRPGDIQY
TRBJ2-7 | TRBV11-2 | ASSVPWDRMDEQY
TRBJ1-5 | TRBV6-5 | ASRPDSSNQPQH
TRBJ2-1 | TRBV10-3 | AIRLDRESTPNEQF